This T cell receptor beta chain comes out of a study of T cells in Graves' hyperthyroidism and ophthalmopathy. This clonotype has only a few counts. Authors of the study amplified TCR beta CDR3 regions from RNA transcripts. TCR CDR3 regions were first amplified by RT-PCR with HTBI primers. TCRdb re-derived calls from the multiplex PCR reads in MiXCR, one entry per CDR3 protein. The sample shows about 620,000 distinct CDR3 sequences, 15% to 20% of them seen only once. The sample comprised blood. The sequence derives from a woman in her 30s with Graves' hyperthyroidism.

The CDR3 sequence: CASSYSGQINQPQHF. DNA of the CDR3: TGTGCCAGCAGTTACTCGGGACAGATAAATCAGCCCCAGCATTTT. The chain joins TRBV6-6 to TRBJ1-5, with 7 bases fitting TRBD1. Germline CDR1 MNHNY, CDR2 SVGAGI (reference sequence). The J segment lost 4 bases and the V segment lost 0 bases, leaving 3 bases of the junction unmatched. CDR3 size: 15 residues.